The 8 T cell receptor beta chains reported below all come from one sample, sequenced in a study of blood T cells in healthy people across ages. A second PCR, run for roughly 7 to 12 cycles, used a sample-barcoded 5' primer plus a J-beta primer mix. TCRdb redid the calling of the 5' RACE reads with MiXCR, one entry per CDR3 protein. The sample has 1.2 million to 1.5 million distinct CDR3 sequences, roughly 60% seen once. Sample: blood. Source of these receptors: a man between 18 and 35 years old in good health.

In its sample, this clonotype was seen a few times. The rearrangement links TRBV6-5 to TRBJ2-3, with 13 bases aligning to TRBD2. The CDR3 is 15 amino acids. The V gene end was trimmed by 6 bases and the J gene end by 5 bases; junction bases not matched to a gene: 5. Germline V gene data show CDR1 as MNHEY and CDR2 as SVGAGI. The CDR3 coding sequence is TGTGCCAGCAGCTCCGGGACTAGCGGGAAAGATACGCAGTATTTT. Translating it yields CASSSGTSGKDTQYF.

The chain combines TRBV11-3 with TRBJ2-1, with TRBD2 identical over 7 bases. After removal of 1 base from V and 2 bases from J, the junction contained 8 bases not matched to a gene. The CDR3 extends over 17 amino acids. Germline V gene data show CDR1 as SGHNT and CDR2 as YENEEA. The CDR3 loop reads CASSLARGTTTYNEQFF. CDR3 coding DNA: TGTGCCAGCAGCTTAGCCCGAGGGACTACTACCTACAATGAGCAGTTCTTC.

V is TRBV6-6 and J is TRBJ2-7, with D hard to call. V lost 7 bases and J 2 bases, leaving 18 bases between the germline ends. The CDR3 has 15 residues. CDR1 is MNHNY and CDR2 is SVGAGI in the germline V gene (reference sequence). In DNA, the CDR3 is TGTGCCAGCACCGAAAGGGCAGGTGATACCTACGAGCAGTACTTC. It encodes CASTERAGDTYEQYF.

This clonotype was counted a few times. V usage is TRBV6-5 and J usage is TRBJ2-7; D is unclear. Germline V CDR1 and CDR2: MNHEY, SVGAGI. This CDR3 comprises 16 residues. Trimming left V 0 bases short and J 6 bases short, with 18 bases between. CDR3 nucleotide sequence: TGTGCCAGCAGTTACTCCTTAGGGTCTCCTTCTGCCGAGCAGTACTTC. It encodes CASSYSLGSPSAEQYF.

This clonotype was detected only once. This sequence joins TRBV6-2 or TRBV6-3 and TRBJ1-1, with D tentatively TRBD1 (5 bases). Trimming took 1 base from V and 8 from J, leaving 8 bases between them. The CDR3 is made up of 12 amino acids. CDR1 is MNHEY, CDR2 SVGEGT, per germline. CDR3 residues: CASSYFRQEAFF. The CDR3 DNA reads TGTGCCAGCAGTTACTTCAGACAGGAAGCTTTCTTT.

The V and J genes are TRBV4-1 and TRBJ1-2, with TRBD1 matching 7 bases. In germline, CDR1 is MGHRA, CDR2 YSYEKL. V lost 2 bases, J lost 4 bases, and 10 bases stayed unmatched. The CDR3 consists of 16 residues. The CDR3 coding sequence is TGCGCCAGCAGCCAACAGGGACCCCAGGGGGTCTATGGCTACACCTTC. Protein sequence: CASSQQGPQGVYGYTF.

This clonotype turned up a few times. The chain links TRBV7-7 to TRBJ2-5; D is unclear. The CDR3 sequence is 14 residues long. Germline V gene data show CDR1 as SSHAT and CDR2 as FNYEAQ (reference sequence). Trimming cost V 2 bases and J 5 bases, with 12 bases left between them. The CDR3 spells CASSLLGLRETQYF. The CDR3 DNA sequence: TGTGCCAGCAGCTTACTGGGCCTCCGGGAGACCCAGTACTTC.

This clonotype was seen once. The chain couples TRBV28 to TRBJ1-1; no firm D call. Germline CDR1 is MDHEN and CDR2 is SYDVKM. The CDR3 consists of 13 residues. V was clipped by 2 bases and J by 3 bases, with 7 bases between them. For the CDR3, the DNA is TGTGCCAGCAGTTTAGCGCAGTACACTGAAGCTTTCTTT. Protein product: CASSLAQYTEAFF.